This T cell receptor (beta chain) originates from a study of T cells in Graves' hyperthyroidism and ophthalmopathy (dated by TCRdb to the late 2010s). Study-wide context: Peripheral blood was collected at initial diagnosis, before any treatment. For training and testing, the 80 to 100 patients in the discovery cohort were randomly divided in a 7:3 ratio. After sampling, hyperthyroidism patients received methimazole starting at 30 mg daily, and ophthalmopathy patients received high-dose intravenous methylprednisolone. TCR V-J signatures able to tell the groups apart were searched for in a discovery cohort of some 97 patients, of whom around 42 had Graves' ophthalmopathy and about 55 had stable Graves' hyperthyroidism. In addition, the study compared T-cell repertoires in thyroid tissue and in blood from five to seven Graves' hyperthyroidism patients. The paper describes TCR Vbeta CDR3 sequencing of 135 peripheral blood samples, made up of about 41 ophthalmopathy patients, some 76 hyperthyroidism patients and approximately 17 progressor patients. Prospective prediction of ophthalmopathy was tested in an independent validation cohort consisting of some 20 hyperthyroidism patients and more than 15 patients who later progressed to ophthalmopathy.

The TCR beta CDR3 regions were amplified from the RNA transcripts. The first round of RT-PCR for the TCR CDR3 was performed with the HTBI primer set and the Qiagen OneStep RT-PCR kit. Libraries were constructed in a second round of multiplex PCR, after which size selection and purification were carried out. Paired-end sequencing of the libraries was performed with 100 bp reads on an Illumina HiSeq2000. In the authors' own workflow: SOAPnuke was used to process the raw data, with reads discarded if the reads contained adapters or uncalled bases, had a mean Phred below 15, or lacked an exact constant-primer or identifier match. COPE v1.2.5 was used to merge high-quality paired reads, and clonotypes were defined as unique nucleotide sequences. MiTCR v1.1 was used to align clonotypes to the IMGT TRBV, TRBD and TRBJ reference segments. Analysis was restricted to V-J combinations with a frequency above 0.0001, which covered roughly 99% of repertoires. A TCS score was defined as the ratio between F50 (clonal expansion) and ExV (chaos), using BLOSUM62-based TCRdist between CDR3 peptides within each V-J. Welch's t-statistics and random forest reduced roughly 540 V-J features to about 13, which were used in a naive Bayes classifier (R e1071). Starting from the raw public reads, TCRdb applied fastp trimming at Q25, assembled clones with MiXCR and retained in-frame beta chains. For every CDR3 protein sequence, its rows merge into one entry that carries the most common genes and DNA. It is TCRdb's table, rather than the study itself, that gives the V and J calls and clone size. The sample table contains a few hundred thousand distinct CDR3 sequences; only one count was recorded for around 20% of them. Approximately 25% of the sample is held by the ten biggest clonotypes.

Between the V and J ends, shortened by 5 bases and 0 bases respectively, the junction contains 12 bases. CDR1 SGHRS and CDR2 YFSETQ are derived from the germline V gene. The CDR3 goes from the cysteine to the phenylalanine over 14 residues. The only DNA kept is the CDR3, 42 bases in frame from the first base. Stable Graves' hyperthyroidism was defined as no progression to ophthalmopathy during 18 months of follow-up. Hyperthyroidism patients were newly diagnosed, had a disease duration of under 2 months, and were aged 18 to 65 years. Any patient with an uncontrolled infection, another autoimmune disease, pregnancy or lactation was excluded. Diagnoses were based on clinical symptoms, serum thyroxine and TRAb, thyroid ultrasound and orbital computed tomography. PBMCs were isolated from around 10 ml of fresh peripheral blood by Ficoll-Paque density gradient centrifugation. Total RNA was extracted with Trizol reagent, and quality was checked on an Agilent 2100 Bioanalyzer.

What the authors observed across the whole study: No statistical method was used to fix the sample size in advance, and group allocation was not hidden from the investigators. In validation, the model predicted progression to ophthalmopathy with around 71% sensitivity and less than 75% specificity, a median of roughly seven months before onset. In cross-validation, a model built on a 13 V-J signature told ophthalmopathy apart from stable hyperthyroidism with 85% to 90% sensitivity and roughly 83% specificity, and in testing the same model reached 80%/75%. Most expanded thyroid clonotypes (frequency above 0.001) were also detected in blood, suggesting blood repertoires may reflect thyroid immune responses.

This clonotype was seen repeatedly, ten times or more. Its antigen target is currently unknown. The sample holds no much larger clone one base away, and base qualities are not on file. The receptor chain draws on TRBV5-1 and TRBJ2-7; TRBD2 is a possible D gene, resting on 6 matching bases. The specimen was blood. This TCR was sampled from a man between 18 and 29 years old with Graves' hyperthyroidism. The DNA sequence follows: TGCGCCAGCAGGGGGGAGGTGAGCTCCTACGAGCAGTACTTC. Its coded protein is CASRGEVSSYEQYF.